This T cell receptor beta chain was recovered during a study of OX40 agonist ivuxolimab in advanced cancers. Study at large: Ivuxolimab, an agonistic anti-OX40 (CD134) antibody, was given to patients. Checkpoint inhibitors had been given previously to 35% to 50% of patients.

This table comes from immunoSEQ multiplex PCR, and its TCRdb copy is limited to in-frame clones, with some not included. The sample has about 24,000 clones; roughly 89% are singletons. Germline CDR1 is LNHNV and CDR2 is YYDKDF (reference sequence). The CDR3 is 14 residues long. With 1 base removed from V and 5 bases from J, the gap between germline ends came to 8 bases. The material sequenced was CD4+ or CD8+ T cells sorted from blood, taken in a trial of the OX40 agonist ivuxolimab. This sequence joins TRBV15 and TRBJ1-4, with D unclear. The origin of this receptor is an adult with an advanced solid tumor such as melanoma, head and neck, liver or kidney cancer. In nucleotides, the CDR3 is TGTGCCACCAGCAGAGCTGACAAAAATGAAAAACTGTTTTTT. It yields the protein CATSRADKNEKLFF.